Listed here is a single T cell receptor beta chain. The antigen remains unidentified. The junction differs from germline at one of its ends, possibly a read error. This record comes from a study of tumor-infiltrating lymphocytes in primary liver carcinoma. Overall study results and limits: For tumor-adjacent and tumor-blood pairs, overlap was less than that seen for tumor region pairs. It was in tumors, not blood, that the top-250-clone fraction was significantly higher (p = 0.039). Detection in all five tumor regions applied to only about 7.5-24% of top clones.

Both RNA and DNA were isolated together from about 21-30 mg of bulk tissue that had not been sorted. All tumor specimens exceeded 75% viable tumor cells. Germline CDR1 is SGHAT and CDR2 is FQNNGV. The CDR3 is made up of 16 amino acids. The template, around 540 ng total RNA, yielded TCR beta cDNA made with a constant-region primer. Employing slightly modified ARM-PCR, three nested multiplex PCR rounds were run, and these gave rise to the TCR beta libraries. Each of the first two PCR rounds ran approximately 10 cycles with TRBV1-TRBV30 forward and C-beta reverse primers. TCRdb ran MiXCR on the multiplex PCR reads and lists one entry per CDR3 protein. The sample holds 100,000 to 150,000 distinct CDR3 sequences, 64% seen once.

The sequence was obtained from a woman between 55 and 75 years old with primary liver carcinoma and hepatitis B virus infection. V gene TRBV11-2 combines with J gene TRBJ2-2; D is perhaps TRBD1 or TRBD2 (5 bases each). Sequenced material: liver tumor tissue from sampling region 3. Subset specified: tumor region T3, left-lateral pole. The CDR3 sequence: CASSRDVGVRTGELFF. CDR3 nucleotide sequence: TGTGCCAGCAGCCGCGACGTGGGGGTTCGGACCGGGGAGCTGTTCTTT.